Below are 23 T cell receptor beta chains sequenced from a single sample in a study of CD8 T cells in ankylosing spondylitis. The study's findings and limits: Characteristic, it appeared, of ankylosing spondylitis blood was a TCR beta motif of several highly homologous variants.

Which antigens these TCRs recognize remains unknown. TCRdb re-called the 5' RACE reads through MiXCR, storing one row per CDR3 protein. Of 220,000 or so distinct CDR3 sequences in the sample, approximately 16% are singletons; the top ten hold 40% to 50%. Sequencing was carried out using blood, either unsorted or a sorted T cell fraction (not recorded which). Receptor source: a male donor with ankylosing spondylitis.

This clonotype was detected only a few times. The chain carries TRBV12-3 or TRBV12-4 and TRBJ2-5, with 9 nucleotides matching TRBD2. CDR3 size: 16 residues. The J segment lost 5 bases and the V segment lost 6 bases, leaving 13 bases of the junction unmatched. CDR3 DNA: TGTGCCAGCAGCGTCTCCGTAGCGGGGGTATGGGAGACCCAGTACTTC. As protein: CASSVSVAGVWETQYF.

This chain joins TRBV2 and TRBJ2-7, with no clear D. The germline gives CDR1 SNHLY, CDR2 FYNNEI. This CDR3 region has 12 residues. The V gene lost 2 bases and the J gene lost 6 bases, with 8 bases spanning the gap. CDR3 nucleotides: TGTGCCAGCAGTGAATGGAAGGGCGAGCAGTACTTC. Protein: CASSEWKGEQYF.

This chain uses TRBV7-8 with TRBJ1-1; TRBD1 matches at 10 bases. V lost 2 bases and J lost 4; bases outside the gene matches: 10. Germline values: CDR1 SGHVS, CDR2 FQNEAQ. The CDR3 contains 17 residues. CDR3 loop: CASSLIGTGASGTEAFF. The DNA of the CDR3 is TGTGCCAGCAGCTTAATAGGGACAGGGGCAAGTGGCACTGAAGCTTTCTTT.

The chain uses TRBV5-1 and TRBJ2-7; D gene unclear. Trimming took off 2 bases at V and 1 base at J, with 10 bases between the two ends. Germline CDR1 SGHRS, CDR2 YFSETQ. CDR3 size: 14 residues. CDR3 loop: CASSFSVESYEQYF. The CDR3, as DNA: TGCGCCAGCAGCTTTTCAGTTGAATCCTACGAGCAGTACTTC.

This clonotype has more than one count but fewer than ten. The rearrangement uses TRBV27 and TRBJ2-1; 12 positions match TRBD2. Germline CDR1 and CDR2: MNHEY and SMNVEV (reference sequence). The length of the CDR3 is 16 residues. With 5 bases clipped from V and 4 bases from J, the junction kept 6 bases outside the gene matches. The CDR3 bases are TGTGCCAGCAGTGCCGGGACTAGCGGGCCTTACAATGAGCAGTTCTTC. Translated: CASSAGTSGPYNEQFF.

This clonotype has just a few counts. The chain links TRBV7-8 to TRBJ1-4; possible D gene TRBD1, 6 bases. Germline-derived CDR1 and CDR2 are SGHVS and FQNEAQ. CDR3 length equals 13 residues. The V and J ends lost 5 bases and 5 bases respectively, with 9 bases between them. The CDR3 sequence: CASSDGQNEKLFF. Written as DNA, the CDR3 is TGTGCCAGCAGCGATGGACAGAATGAAAAACTGTTTTTT.

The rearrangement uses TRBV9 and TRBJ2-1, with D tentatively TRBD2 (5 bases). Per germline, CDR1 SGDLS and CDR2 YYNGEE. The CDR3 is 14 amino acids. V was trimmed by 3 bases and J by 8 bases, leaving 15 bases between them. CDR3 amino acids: CASSEEDQTYEQFF. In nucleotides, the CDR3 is TGTGCCAGCAGCGAGGAGGACCAGACCTATGAGCAGTTCTTC.

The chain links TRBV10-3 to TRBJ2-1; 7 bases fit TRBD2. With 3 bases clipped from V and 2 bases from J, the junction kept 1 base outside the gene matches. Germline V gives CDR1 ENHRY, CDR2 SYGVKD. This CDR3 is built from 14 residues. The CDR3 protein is CAISESGTYNEQFF. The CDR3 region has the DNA TGTGCCATCAGTGAAAGCGGGACCTACAATGAGCAGTTCTTC.

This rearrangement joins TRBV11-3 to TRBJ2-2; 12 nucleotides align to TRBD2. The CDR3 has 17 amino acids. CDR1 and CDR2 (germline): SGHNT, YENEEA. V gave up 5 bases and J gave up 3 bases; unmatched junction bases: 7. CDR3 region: CASSRRLAGDYTGELFF. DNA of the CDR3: TGTGCCAGCAGCCGGCGACTAGCGGGGGACTACACCGGGGAGCTGTTTTTT. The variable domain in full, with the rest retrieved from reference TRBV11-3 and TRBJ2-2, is EAGVVQSPRYKIIEKKQPVAFWCNPISGHNTLYWYLQNLGQGPELLIRYENEEAVDDSQLPKDRFSAERLKGVDSTLKIQPAELGDSAVYLCASSRRLAGDYTGELFFGEGSRLTVL.

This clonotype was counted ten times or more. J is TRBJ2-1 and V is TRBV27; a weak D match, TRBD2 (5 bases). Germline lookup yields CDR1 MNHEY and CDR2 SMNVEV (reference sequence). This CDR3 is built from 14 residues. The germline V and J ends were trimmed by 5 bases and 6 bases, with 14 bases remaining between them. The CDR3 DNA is TGTGCCAGCAGTCCCCGAACTAGTTTCAATGAGCAGTTCTTC. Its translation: CASSPRTSFNEQFF.

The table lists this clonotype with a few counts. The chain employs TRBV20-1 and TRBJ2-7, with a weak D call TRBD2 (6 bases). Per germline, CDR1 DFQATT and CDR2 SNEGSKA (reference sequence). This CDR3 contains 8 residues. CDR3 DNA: TGCAGGGGGGGCGAGCAGTACTTC. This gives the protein CRGGEQYF.

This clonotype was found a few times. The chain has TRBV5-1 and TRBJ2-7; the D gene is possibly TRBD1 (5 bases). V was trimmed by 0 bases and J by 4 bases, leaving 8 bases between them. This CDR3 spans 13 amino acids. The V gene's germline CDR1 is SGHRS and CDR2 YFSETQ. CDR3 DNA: TGCGCCAGCAGCTTGGTTCAGGGTTACGAGCAGTACTTC. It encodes CASSLVQGYEQYF.

CDR3 sequence reads: CSASPGTDPYEQYF. The CDR3 nucleotides are TGCAGTGCTAGTCCCGGGACAGACCCATACGAGCAGTACTTC. The chain employs TRBV20-1 and TRBJ2-7; the match to TRBD1 covers 7 bases. CDR3 length equals 14 residues. V shed 3 bases, J shed 4 bases, and the junction held 9 bases outside the gene matches. Germline V gene data show CDR1 as DFQATT and CDR2 as SNEGSKA (reference sequence).

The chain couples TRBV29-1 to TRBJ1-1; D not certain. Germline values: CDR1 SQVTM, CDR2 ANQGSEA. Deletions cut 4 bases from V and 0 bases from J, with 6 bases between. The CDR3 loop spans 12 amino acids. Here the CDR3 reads CSVALMNTEAFF. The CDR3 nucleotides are TGCAGCGTTGCCCTAATGAACACTGAAGCTTTCTTT.

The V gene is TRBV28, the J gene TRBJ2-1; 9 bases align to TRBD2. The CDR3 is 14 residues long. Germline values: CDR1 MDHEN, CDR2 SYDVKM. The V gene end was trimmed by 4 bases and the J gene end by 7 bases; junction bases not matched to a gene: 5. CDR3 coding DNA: TGTGCCAGCAGTTATAGCGGGAGTGCGAATGAGCAGTTCTTC. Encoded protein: CASSYSGSANEQFF. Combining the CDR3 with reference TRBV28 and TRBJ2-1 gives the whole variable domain DVKVTQSSRYLVKRTGEKVFLECVQDMDHENMFWYRQDPGLGLRLIYFSYDVKMKEKGDIPEGYSVSREKKERFSLILESASTNQTSMYLCASSYSGSANEQFFGPGTRLTVL.

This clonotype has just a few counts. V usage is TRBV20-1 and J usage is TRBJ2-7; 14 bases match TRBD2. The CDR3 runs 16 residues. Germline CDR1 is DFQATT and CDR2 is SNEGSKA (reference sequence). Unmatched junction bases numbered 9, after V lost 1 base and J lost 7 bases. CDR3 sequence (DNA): TGCAGTGCTAGAGTTCCCGGGACTAGCGGGAGTTGGGAGCAGTACTTC. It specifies CSARVPGTSGSWEQYF.

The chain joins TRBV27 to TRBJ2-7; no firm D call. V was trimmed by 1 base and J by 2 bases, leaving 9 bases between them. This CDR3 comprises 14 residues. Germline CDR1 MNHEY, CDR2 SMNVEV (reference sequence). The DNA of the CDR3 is TGTGCCAGCAGTTTATTCGGCCAGACCTACGAGCAGTACTTC. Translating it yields CASSLFGQTYEQYF.

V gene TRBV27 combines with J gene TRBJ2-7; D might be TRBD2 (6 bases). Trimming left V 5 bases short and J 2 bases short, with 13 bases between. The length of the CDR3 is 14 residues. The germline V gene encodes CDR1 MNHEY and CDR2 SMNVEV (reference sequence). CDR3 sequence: CASSIGRGTYEQYF. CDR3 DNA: TGTGCCAGCAGTATAGGGCGGGGCACCTACGAGCAGTACTTC.

Here the CDR3 reads CAWSKLGNTIYF. DNA for the CDR3: TGTGCCTGGAGCAAGCTTGGAAACACCATATATTTT. The J gene is TRBJ1-3, the V gene TRBV30; D call uncertain. CDR3 size: 12 residues. CDR1 is GTSNPN, CDR2 SVGIG, per germline (reference sequence). V lost 3 bases to trimming and J lost 3 bases, with 6 bases between them. The variable domain in full, with the rest retrieved from reference TRBV30 and TRBJ1-3, is SQTIHQWPATLVQPVGSPLSLECTVEGTSNPNLYWYRQAAGRGLQLLFYSVGIGQISSEVPQNLSASRPQDRQFILSSKKLLLSDSGFYLCAWSKLGNTIYFGEGSWLTVV.

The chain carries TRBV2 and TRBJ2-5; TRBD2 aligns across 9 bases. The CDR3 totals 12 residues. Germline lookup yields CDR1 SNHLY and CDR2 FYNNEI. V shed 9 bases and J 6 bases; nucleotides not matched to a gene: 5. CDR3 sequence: CASSGRIQTQYF. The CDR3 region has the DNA TGTGCCAGTAGCGGGAGAATACAGACCCAGTACTTC.

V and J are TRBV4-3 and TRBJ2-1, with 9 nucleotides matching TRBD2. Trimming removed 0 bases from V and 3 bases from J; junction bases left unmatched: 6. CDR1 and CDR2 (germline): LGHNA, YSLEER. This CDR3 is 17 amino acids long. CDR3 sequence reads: CASSQDKTSGIYNEQFF. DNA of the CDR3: TGCGCCAGCAGCCAAGATAAGACTAGCGGAATCTACAATGAGCAGTTCTTC.

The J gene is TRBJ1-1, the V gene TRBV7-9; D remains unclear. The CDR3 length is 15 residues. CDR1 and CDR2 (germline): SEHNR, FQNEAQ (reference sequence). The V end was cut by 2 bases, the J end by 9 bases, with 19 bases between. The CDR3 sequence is CASSLTPGGEAQAFF. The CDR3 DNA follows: TGTGCCAGCAGCTTAACTCCGGGCGGAGAGGCTCAAGCTTTCTTT.

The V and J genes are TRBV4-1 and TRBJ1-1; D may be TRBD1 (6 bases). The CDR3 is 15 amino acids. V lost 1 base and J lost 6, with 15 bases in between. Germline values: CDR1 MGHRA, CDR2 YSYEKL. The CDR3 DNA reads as TGCGCCAGCAGCCAAGTGGGGGGGGCAGGGGCTGAAGCTTTCTTT. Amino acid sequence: CASSQVGGAGAEAFF.